This T cell receptor beta chain derives from a study of blood T cell repertoires in COVID-19. Study as a whole: From T cells, B-cell-depleted T cells, or PBMCs came the material, which was cDNA or gDNA.

This clone was counted a single time. This CDR3 is built from 11 residues. V lost 5 bases and J 2 bases, leaving 6 bases between the germline ends. Germline V gene lookup returns CDR1 SQVTM and CDR2 ANQGSEA. Per the original methods: Estimated nucleated cell counts came from reference gene primer amplification. Measured with immunoSEQ multiplex PCR; TCRdb has only the in-frame clones, and not every one. For V, J and clone size, that table is used; D and trimming come from the DNA. The sample lists roughly 60,000 clones, about 86% seen once, with roughly 1.2% in the top ten. The sample consisted of peripheral blood. The gene calls are TRBV29-1 and TRBJ1-1, with D unclear. This TCR came from a middle-aged man with acute or convalescent COVID-19. CDR3 sequence: CSVTGNTEAFF. The CDR3 nucleotides are TGCAGCGTTACGGGAAACACTGAAGCTTTCTTT.